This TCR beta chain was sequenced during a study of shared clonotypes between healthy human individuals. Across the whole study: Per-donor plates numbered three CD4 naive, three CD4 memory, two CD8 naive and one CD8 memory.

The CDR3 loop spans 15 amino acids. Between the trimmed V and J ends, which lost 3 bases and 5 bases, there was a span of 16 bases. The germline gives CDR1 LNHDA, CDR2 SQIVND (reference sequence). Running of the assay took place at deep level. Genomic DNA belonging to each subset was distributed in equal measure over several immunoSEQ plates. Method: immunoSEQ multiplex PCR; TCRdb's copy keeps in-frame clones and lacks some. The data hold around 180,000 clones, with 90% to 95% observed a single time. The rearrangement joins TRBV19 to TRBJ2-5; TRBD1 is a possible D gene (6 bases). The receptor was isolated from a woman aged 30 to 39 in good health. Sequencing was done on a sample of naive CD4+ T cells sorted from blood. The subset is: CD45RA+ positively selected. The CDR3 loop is CASSITLGGAETQYF. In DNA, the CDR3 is TGTGCCAGTAGTATTACGTTAGGGGGTGCGGAGACCCAGTACTTC.